This entry describes one TCR beta chain. Its antigen remains unidentified. This sample is part of a study of CD8 T cells in Susac syndrome. General observations from the study: By the study's own acknowledgment, its TCR sequencing and HLA analysis included relatively few individuals.

It was treatment-naive patients with stable or active relapsing-remitting disease who made up the multiple sclerosis controls. RNA, at about 0.45 to 1 ug, was reverse transcribed with random hexamers. Each CDR3 protein is one row after TCRdb ran MiXCR on the immunoSEQ multiplex PCR reads. The sample has about 290,000 distinct CDR3 sequences; around 85% are singletons. CDR1 is GTSNPN, CDR2 SVGIG, per germline (reference sequence). The V end lost 5 bases, the J end lost 0 bases, and 14 bases lay between the germline ends. CDR3 length: 14 residues. The source material was CD8+ T cells from PBMCs. This sequence originates from a human donor with multiple sclerosis. V usage is TRBV30 and J usage is TRBJ2-7, with D perhaps being TRBD1 or TRBD2 (5 bases each). The CDR3 nucleotides read TGTGCCTGGGACGCCGGGACGGGCTCCTACGAGCAGTACTTC. Protein product: CAWDAGTGSYEQYF.